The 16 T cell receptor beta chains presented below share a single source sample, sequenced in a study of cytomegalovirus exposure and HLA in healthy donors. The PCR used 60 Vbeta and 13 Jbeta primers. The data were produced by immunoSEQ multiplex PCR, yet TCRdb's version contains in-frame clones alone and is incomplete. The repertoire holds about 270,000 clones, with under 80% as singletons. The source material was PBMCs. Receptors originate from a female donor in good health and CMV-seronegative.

The CDR3 reads CASRAASESSYEQYF. DNA of the CDR3: TGTGCCAGCAGGGCGGCGAGCGAGAGCTCCTACGAGCAGTACTTC. The gene calls are TRBV28 and TRBJ2-7; D ambiguous. The CDR3 covers 15 residues. The germline V gene encodes CDR1 MDHEN and CDR2 SYDVKM. V was clipped by 6 bases and J by 0 bases, with 15 bases between them.

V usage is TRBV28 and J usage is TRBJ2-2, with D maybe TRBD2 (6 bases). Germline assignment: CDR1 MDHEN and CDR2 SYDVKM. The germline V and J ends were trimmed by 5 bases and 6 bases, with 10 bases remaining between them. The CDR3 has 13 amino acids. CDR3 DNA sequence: TGTGCCAGCAGTCGGGGGTTGGCCGGGGAGCTGTTTTTT. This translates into CASSRGLAGELFF.

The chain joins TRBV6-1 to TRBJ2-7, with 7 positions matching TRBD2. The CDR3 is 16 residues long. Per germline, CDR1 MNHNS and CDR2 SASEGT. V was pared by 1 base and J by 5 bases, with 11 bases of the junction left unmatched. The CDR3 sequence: CASSEGMGGSDHEQYF. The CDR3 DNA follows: TGTGCCAGCAGTGAAGGAATGGGCGGGAGTGATCACGAGCAGTACTTC.

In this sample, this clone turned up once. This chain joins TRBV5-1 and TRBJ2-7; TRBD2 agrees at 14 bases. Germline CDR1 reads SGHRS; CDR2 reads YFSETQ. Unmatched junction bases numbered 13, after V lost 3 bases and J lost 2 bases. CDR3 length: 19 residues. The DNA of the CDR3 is TGCGCCAGCAGCTGGGGGACTAGCGGGAGACTCGGCTCGCCCTACGAGCAGTACTTC. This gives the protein CASSWGTSGRLGSPYEQYF.

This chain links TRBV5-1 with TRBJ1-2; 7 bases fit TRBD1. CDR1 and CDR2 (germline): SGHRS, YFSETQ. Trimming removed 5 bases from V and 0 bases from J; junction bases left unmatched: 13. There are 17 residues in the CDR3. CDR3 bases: TGCGCCAGCAGGTCCGACGACAGGGCAGATCCTAACTATGGCTACACCTTC. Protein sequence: CASRSDDRADPNYGYTF.

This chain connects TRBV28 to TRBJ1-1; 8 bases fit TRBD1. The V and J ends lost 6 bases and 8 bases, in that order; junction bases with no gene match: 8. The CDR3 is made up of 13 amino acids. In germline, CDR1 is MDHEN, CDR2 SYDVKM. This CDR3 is CASSTIRGLEAFF. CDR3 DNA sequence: TGTGCCAGCAGCACGATCAGGGGGCTAGAAGCTTTCTTT.

As DNA, the CDR3 is TGTGCCAGCAGTTACCGTCCTAGCGGGGGGACTTACTTC. This sequence encodes CASSYRPSGGTYF. This rearrangement joins TRBV6-5 to TRBJ2-5; 11 positions agree with TRBD2. CDR1 and CDR2 (germline): MNHEY, SVGAGI. CDR3 size: 13 residues. Germline trimming cut 2 bases from V and 14 bases from J; bases unmatched to any gene: 7.

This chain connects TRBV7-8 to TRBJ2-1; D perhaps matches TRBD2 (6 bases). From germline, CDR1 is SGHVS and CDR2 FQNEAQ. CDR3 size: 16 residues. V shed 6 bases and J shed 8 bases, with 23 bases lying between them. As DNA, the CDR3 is TGTGCCAGCAGTTCACCGAGGGACTGGCAGATCGATGAGCAGTTCTTC. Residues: CASSSPRDWQIDEQFF.

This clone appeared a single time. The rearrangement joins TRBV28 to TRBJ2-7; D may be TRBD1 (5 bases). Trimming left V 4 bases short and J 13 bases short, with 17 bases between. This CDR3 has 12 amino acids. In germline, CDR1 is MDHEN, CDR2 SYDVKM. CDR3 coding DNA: TGTGCCAGCAGTTCCGAGAGGATTAGGGGATACTTC. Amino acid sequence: CASSSERIRGYF.

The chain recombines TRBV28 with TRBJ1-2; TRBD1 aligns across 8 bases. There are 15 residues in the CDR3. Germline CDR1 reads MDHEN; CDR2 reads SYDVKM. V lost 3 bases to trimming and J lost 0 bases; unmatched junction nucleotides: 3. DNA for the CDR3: TGTGCCAGCAGTTTCCGGGACAGGCCTAACTATGGCTACACCTTC. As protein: CASSFRDRPNYGYTF.

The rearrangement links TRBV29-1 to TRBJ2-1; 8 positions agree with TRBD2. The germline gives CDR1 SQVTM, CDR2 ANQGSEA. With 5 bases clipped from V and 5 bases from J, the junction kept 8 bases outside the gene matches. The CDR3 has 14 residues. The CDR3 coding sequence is TGCAGCGTTTATAAGCGGGAGAGAAACAATGAGCAGTTCTTC. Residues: CSVYKRERNNEQFF.

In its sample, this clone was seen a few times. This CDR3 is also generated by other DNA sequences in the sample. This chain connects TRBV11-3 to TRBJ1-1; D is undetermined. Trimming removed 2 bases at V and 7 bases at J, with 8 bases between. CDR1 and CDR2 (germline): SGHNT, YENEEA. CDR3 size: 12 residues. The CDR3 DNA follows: TGTGCCAGCAGCTTATTTGGAGGTGAAGCTTTCTTT. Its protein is CASSLFGGEAFF.

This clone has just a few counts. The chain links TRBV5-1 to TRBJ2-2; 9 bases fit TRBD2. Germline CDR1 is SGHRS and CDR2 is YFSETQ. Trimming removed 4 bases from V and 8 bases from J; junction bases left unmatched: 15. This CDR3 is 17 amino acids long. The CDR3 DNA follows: TGCGCCAGCAGCGCGGACCTTAGCGGGAGAGGAGGAGGGGAGCTGTTTTTT. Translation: CASSADLSGRGGGELFF.

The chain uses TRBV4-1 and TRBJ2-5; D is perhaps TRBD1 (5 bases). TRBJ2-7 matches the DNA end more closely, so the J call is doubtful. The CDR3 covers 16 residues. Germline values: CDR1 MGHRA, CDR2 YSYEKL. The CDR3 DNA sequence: TGCGCCAGCAGCCCGATGAACCAGGGAACCTCCTACGAGCAGTACTTC. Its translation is CASSPMNQGTSYEQYF.

For the CDR3, the DNA is TGTGCCAGCAGAAACAGGGAAGAAACTAATGAAAAACTGTTTTTT. It codes for CASRNREETNEKLFF. The chain joins TRBV5-8 to TRBJ1-4; D is perhaps TRBD1 (6 bases). The CDR3 spans 15 residues. Deletions cut 5 bases from V and 1 base from J, with 12 bases between. CDR1 and CDR2 (germline): SGHTS, YDEGEE. The full variable domain, rest sourced from reference TRBV5-8 and TRBJ1-4, is EAGVTQSPTHLIKTRGQQATLRCSPISGHTSVYWYQQALGLGLQFLLWYDEGEERNRGNFPPRFSGRQFPNYSSELNVNALELEDSALYLCASRNREETNEKLFFGSGTQLSVL.

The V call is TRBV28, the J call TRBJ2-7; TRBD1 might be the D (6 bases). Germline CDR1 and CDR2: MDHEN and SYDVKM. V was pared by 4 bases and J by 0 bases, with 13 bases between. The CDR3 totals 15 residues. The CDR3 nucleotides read TGTGCCAGCAGTTCAGGGGACGCCAGCTCCTACGAGCAGTACTTC. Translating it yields CASSSGDASSYEQYF.